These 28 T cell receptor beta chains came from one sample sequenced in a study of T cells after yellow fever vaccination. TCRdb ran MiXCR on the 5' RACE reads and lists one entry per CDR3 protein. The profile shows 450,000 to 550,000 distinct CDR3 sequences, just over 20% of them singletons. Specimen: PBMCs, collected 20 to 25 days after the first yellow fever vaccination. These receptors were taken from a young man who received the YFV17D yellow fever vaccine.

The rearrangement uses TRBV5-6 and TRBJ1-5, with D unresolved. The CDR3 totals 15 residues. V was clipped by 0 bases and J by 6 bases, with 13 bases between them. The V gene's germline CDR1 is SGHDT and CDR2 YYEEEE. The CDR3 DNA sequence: TGTGCCAGCAGCTTGGGTGGGCCACGCAGTCAGCCCCAGCATTTT. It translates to CASSLGGPRSQPQHF.

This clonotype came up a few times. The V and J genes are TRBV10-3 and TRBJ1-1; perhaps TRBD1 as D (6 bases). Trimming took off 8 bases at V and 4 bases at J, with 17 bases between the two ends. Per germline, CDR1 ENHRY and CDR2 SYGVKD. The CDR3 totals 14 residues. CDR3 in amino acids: CAIQDSGAGTEAFF. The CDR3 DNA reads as TGTGCCATCCAAGATTCGGGGGCAGGCACTGAAGCTTTCTTT.

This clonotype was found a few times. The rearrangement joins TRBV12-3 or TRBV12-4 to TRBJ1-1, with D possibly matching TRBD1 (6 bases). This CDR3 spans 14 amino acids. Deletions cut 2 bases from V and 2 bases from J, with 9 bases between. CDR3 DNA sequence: TGTGCCAGCAGTTTAAACAGGGTTAACACTGAAGCTTTCTTT. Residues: CASSLNRVNTEAFF.

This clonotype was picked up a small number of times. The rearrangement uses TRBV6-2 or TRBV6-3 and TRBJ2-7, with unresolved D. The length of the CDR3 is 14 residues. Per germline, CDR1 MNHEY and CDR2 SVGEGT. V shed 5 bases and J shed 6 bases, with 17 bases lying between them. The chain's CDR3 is CASSRRGRAGEQYV. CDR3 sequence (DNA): TGTGCCAGCAGTCGTCGCGGACGGGCCGGCGAGCAGTACGTC.

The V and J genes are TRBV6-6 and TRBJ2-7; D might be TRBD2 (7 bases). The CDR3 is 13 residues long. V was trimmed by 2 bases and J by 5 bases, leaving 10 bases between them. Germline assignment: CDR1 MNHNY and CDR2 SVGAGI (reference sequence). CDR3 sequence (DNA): TGTGCCAGCAGTTACCCCGGGGGGCACGAGCAGTACTTC. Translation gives CASSYPGGHEQYF.

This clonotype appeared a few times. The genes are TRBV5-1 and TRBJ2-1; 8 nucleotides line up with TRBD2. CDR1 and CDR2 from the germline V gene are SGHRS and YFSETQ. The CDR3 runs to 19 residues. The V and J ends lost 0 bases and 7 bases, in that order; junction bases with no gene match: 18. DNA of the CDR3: TGCGCCAGCAGCTTGGCCAAGGTCCCCAAGCGGGGGTCATCGAATGAGCAGTTCTTC. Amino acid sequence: CASSLAKVPKRGSSNEQFF.

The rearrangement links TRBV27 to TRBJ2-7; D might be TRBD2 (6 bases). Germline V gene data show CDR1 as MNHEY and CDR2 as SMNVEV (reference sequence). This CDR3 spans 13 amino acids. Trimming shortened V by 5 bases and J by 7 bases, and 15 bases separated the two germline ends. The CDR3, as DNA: TGTGCCAGCAGTCCACGGGACTCTCGGGAGCAGTACGTC. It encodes CASSPRDSREQYV.

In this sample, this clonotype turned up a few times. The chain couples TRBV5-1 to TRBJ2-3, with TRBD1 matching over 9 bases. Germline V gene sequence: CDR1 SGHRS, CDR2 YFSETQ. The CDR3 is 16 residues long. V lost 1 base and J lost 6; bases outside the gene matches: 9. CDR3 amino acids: CASSLRPQGARDTQYF. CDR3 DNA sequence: TGCGCCAGCAGCTTGAGACCACAGGGGGCTCGGGATACGCAGTATTTT.

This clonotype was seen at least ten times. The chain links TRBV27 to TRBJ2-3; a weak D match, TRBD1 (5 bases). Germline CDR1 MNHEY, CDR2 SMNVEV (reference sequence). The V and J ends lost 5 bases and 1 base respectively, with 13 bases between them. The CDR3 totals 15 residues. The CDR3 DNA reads TGTGCCAGCAGTGCCCCAGGGTGGGGCACAGATACGCAGTATTTT. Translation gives CASSAPGWGTDTQYF.

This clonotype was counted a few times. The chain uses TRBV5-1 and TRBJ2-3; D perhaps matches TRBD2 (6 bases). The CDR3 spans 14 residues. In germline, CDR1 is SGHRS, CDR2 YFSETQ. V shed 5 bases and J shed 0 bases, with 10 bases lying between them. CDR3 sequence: CASRGGPSTDTQYF. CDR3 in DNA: TGCGCCAGCAGGGGGGGTCCTAGCACAGATACGCAGTATTTT.

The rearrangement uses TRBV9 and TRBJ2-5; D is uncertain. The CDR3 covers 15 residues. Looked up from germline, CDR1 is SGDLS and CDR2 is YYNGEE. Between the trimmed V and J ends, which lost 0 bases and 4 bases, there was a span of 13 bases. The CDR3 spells CASSVEDPQRETQYF. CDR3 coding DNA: TGTGCCAGCAGCGTAGAGGACCCCCAGAGAGAGACCCAGTACTTC.

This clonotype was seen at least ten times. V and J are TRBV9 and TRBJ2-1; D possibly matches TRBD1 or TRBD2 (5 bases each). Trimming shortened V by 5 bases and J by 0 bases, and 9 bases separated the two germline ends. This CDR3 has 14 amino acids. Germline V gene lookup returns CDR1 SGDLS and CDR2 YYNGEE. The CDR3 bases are TGTGCCAGCAGTGTTGGGGGCTCCTACAATGAGCAGTTCTTC. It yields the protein CASSVGGSYNEQFF.

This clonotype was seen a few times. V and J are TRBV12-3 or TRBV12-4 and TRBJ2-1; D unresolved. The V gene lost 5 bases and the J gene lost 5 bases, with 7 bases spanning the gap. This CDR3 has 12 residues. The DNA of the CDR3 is TGTGCCAGCAGTCACGGAAACAATGAGCAGTTCTTC. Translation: CASSHGNNEQFF.

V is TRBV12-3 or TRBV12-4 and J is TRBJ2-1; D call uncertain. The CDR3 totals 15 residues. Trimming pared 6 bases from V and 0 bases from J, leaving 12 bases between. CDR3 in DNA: TGTGCCAGCAGACAGTCCAGGAGCTCCTACAATGAGCAGTTCTTC. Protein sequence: CASRQSRSSYNEQFF.

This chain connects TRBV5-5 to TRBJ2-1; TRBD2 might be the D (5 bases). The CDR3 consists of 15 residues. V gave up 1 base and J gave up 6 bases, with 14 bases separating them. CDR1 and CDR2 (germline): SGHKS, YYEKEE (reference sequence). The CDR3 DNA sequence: TGTGCCAGCAGCTTGACAGCGGAGCCTTCCAATGAGCAGTTCTTC. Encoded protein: CASSLTAEPSNEQFF.

The DNA for the CDR3 is TGCGCCAGCAGATACTCCGGGACTAGCGGGGGGGGTGAGCAGTTCTTC. Translation gives CASRYSGTSGGGEQFF. The chain joins TRBV4-1 to TRBJ2-1; 16 bases align to TRBD2. CDR1 and CDR2 (germline): MGHRA, YSYEKL. J lost 9 bases, V lost 6 bases, and 8 bases had no gene match. The CDR3 contains 16 residues.

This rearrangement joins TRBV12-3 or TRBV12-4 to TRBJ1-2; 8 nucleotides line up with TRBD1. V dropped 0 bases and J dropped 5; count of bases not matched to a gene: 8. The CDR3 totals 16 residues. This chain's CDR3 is CASSLAVGQGPYGYTF. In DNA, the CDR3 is TGTGCCAGCAGTTTAGCTGTCGGACAGGGTCCTTATGGCTACACCTTC.

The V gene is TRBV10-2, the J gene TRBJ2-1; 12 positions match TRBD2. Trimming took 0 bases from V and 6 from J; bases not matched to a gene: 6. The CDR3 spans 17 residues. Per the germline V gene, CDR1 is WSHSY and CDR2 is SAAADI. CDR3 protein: CASSESKTSGGPNEQFF. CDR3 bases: TGCGCCAGCAGTGAGTCGAAGACTAGCGGGGGCCCCAATGAGCAGTTCTTC.

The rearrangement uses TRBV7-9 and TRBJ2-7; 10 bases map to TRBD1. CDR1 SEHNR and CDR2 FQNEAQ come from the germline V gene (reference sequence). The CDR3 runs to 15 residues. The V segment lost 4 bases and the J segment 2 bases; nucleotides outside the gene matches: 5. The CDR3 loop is CASSSRTGGPYEQYV. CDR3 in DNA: TGTGCCAGCAGCTCCAGGACAGGGGGGCCCTACGAGCAGTACGTC.

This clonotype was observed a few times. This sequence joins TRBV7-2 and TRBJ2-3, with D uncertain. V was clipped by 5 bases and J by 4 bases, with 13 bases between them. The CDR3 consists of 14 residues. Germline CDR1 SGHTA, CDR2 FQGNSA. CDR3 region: CASSARLRADTQYF. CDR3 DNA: TGTGCCAGCAGCGCCCGTCTTCGGGCAGATACGCAGTATTTT.

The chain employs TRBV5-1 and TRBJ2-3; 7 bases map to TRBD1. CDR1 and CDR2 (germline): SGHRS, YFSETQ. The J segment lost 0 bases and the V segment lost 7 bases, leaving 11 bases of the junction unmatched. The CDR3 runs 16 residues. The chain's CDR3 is CASQFPRDRSTDTQYF. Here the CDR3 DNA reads TGCGCCAGCCAGTTCCCCCGGGACAGAAGCACAGATACGCAGTATTTT. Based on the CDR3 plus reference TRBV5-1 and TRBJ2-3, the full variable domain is KAGVTQTPRYLIKTRGQQVTLSCSPISGHRSVSWYQQTPGQGLQFLFEYFSETQRNKGNFPGRFSGRQFSNSRSEMNVSTLELGDSALYLCASQFPRDRSTDTQYFGPGTRLTVL.

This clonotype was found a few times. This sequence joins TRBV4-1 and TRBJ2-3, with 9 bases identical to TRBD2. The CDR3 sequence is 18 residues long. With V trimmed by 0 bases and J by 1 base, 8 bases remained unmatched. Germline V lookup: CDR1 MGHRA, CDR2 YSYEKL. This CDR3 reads CASSQEFEKRGGTDTQYF. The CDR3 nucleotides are TGCGCCAGCAGCCAAGAATTTGAGAAGCGGGGGGGCACAGATACGCAGTATTTT.

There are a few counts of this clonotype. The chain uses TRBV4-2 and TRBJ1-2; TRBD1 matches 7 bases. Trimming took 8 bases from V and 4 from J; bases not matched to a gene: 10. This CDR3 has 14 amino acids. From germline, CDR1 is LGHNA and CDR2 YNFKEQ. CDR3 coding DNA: TGTGCCAGCCAAGATGTGGCAGGGGGCTATGGCTACACCTTC. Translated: CASQDVAGGYGYTF.

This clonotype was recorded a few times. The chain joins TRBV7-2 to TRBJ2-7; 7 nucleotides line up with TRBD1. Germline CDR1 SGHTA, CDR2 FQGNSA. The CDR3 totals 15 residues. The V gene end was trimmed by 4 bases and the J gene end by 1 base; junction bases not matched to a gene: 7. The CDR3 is CASSSSGTVSYEQYF. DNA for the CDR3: TGTGCCAGCAGCTCCTCCGGGACAGTTTCCTACGAGCAGTACTTC.

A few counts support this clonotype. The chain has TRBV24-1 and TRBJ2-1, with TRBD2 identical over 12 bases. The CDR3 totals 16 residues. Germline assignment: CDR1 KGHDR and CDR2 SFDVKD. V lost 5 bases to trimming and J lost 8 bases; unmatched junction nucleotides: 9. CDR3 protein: CATSGPGTSGPDEQFF. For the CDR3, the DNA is TGTGCCACCAGTGGGCCCGGGACTAGCGGGCCGGATGAGCAGTTCTTC.

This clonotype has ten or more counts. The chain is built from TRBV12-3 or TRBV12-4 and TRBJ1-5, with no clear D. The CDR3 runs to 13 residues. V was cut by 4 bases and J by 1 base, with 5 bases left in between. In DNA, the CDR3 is TGTGCCAGCAGTTCCCAAAGCAATCAGCCCCAGCATTTT. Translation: CASSSQSNQPQHF.

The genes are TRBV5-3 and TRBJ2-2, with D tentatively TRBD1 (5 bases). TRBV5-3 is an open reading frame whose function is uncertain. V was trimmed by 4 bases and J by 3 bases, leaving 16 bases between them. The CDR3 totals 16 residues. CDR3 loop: CARSTTSTRDTGELFF. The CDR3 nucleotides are TGTGCCAGAAGCACAACTTCAACCAGGGACACCGGGGAGCTGTTTTTT.

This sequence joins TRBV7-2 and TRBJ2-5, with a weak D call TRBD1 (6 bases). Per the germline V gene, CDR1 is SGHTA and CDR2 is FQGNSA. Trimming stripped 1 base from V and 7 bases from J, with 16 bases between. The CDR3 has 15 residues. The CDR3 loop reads CASSLVGTRSGTQYF. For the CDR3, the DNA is TGTGCCAGCAGCTTAGTCGGGACACGAAGTGGGACCCAGTACTTC.